These T cell receptor beta chains were read from a single sample in a study of blood T cell repertoires in COVID-19. Using immunoSEQ multiplex PCR, the repertoire was profiled, and TCRdb retains in-frame clones only, with some absent. The table includes 200,000 or so clones, roughly 87% detected once. The specimen was peripheral blood. Receptors originate from a man aged 35 to 55 with active or convalescent COVID-19. Each CDR3 is given with its conserved first and last residue. The order of the fields is J gene, CDR3 length, D gene, clone size, V gene, CDR3 protein, CDR3 DNA. D genes are given only for firm matches. Only part of the rows carry a size: once, few, many, or a class if the clone is expanded.

j_gene: TRBJ1-5; len: 15; d_gene: .; abundance: .; v_gene: TRBV10-2; CDR3aa: CASSEGAGGNQPQHF; CDR3nt: TGCGCCAGCAGTGAGGGTGCCGGGGGTAATCAGCCCCAGCATTTT
j_gene: TRBJ2-2; len: 17; d_gene: .; abundance: once; v_gene: TRBV20-1; CDR3aa: CSASPGVVAANTGELFF; CDR3nt: TGCAGTGCTAGTCCCGGGGTGGTAGCGGCGAACACCGGGGAGCTGTTTTTT
j_gene: TRBJ1-6; len: 15; d_gene: TRBD1; abundance: .; v_gene: TRBV11-2; CDR3aa: CASRGQSPWDSPLHF; CDR3nt: TGTGCCAGCAGGGGACAGAGTCCATGGGATTCACCCCTCCACTTT
j_gene: TRBJ1-1; len: 15; d_gene: TRBD1; abundance: .; v_gene: TRBV5-4; CDR3aa: CASSLRKQGDTEAFF; CDR3nt: TGTGCCAGCAGCTTGAGAAAACAGGGGGACACTGAAGCTTTCTTT
j_gene: TRBJ2-7; len: 17; d_gene: .; abundance: .; v_gene: TRBV28; CDR3aa: CASSKGRFEGRLNEQYF; CDR3nt: TGTGCCAGCAGTAAGGGGAGGTTTGAAGGGCGGTTGAACGAGCAGTACTTC
j_gene: TRBJ1-1; len: 15; d_gene: .; abundance: .; v_gene: TRBV11-2; CDR3aa: CASSLQGQGNTEAFF; CDR3nt: TGTGCCAGCAGCCTCCAAGGCCAGGGGAACACTGAAGCTTTCTTT
j_gene: TRBJ1-1; len: 12; d_gene: .; abundance: .; v_gene: TRBV29-1; CDR3aa: CSVEVARTEAFF; CDR3nt: TGCAGCGTTGAAGTGGCGCGGACTGAAGCTTTCTTT
j_gene: TRBJ1-6; len: 11; d_gene: .; abundance: .; v_gene: TRBV7-9; CDR3aa: CASSLGAPLHF; CDR3nt: TGTGCCAGCAGCCTAGGCGCACCCCTCCACTTT
j_gene: TRBJ2-3; len: 18; d_gene: TRBD2; abundance: .; v_gene: TRBV28; CDR3aa: CASSLLHLRGRIPDTQYF; CDR3nt: TGTGCCAGCAGTTTGCTGCACCTCCGCGGGAGGATCCCAGATACGCAGTATTTT
j_gene: TRBJ1-6; len: 16; d_gene: TRBD1; abundance: .; v_gene: TRBV27; CDR3aa: CASSLTGGSYNSPLHF; CDR3nt: TGTGCCAGCAGTCTTACAGGGGGATCCTATAATTCACCCCTCCACTTT
j_gene: TRBJ2-1; len: 16; d_gene: .; abundance: .; v_gene: TRBV14; CDR3aa: CASSQDWGEIYNEQFF; CDR3nt: TGTGCCAGCAGCCAAGATTGGGGGGAGATTTACAATGAGCAGTTCTTC
j_gene: TRBJ1-2; len: 13; d_gene: .; abundance: .; v_gene: TRBV5-1; CDR3aa: CASSLGQDYGYTF; CDR3nt: TGCGCCAGCAGCTTGGGACAGGACTATGGCTACACCTTC
j_gene: TRBJ1-1; len: 15; d_gene: .; abundance: .; v_gene: TRBV15; CDR3aa: CATSRESGWNTEAFF; CDR3nt: TGTGCCACCAGCAGAGAGTCCGGGTGGAACACTGAAGCTTTCTTT
j_gene: TRBJ1-1; len: 11; d_gene: .; abundance: few; v_gene: TRBV29-1; CDR3aa: CSVGRGTEAFF; CDR3nt: TGCAGCGTTGGGAGGGGAACTGAAGCTTTCTTT
j_gene: TRBJ1-4; len: 15; d_gene: .; abundance: .; v_gene: TRBV7-8; CDR3aa: CASSFYRGKNEKLFF; CDR3nt: TGTGCCAGCAGCTTTTATAGGGGGAAGAATGAAAAACTGTTTTTT
j_gene: TRBJ2-7; len: 15; d_gene: TRBD2; abundance: .; v_gene: TRBV27; CDR3aa: CASSIRGVTVYEQYF; CDR3nt: TGTGCCAGCAGTATCCGGGGGGTTACGGTTTACGAGCAGTACTTC
j_gene: TRBJ2-1; len: 18; d_gene: .; abundance: .; v_gene: TRBV9; CDR3aa: CASSARGRGGSSYNEQFF; CDR3nt: TGTGCCAGCAGCGCCCGAGGAAGGGGGGGAAGCTCCTACAATGAGCAGTTCTTC
j_gene: TRBJ1-1; len: 13; d_gene: TRBD1; abundance: .; v_gene: TRBV2; CDR3aa: CASSVEQGGSAFF; CDR3nt: TGTGCCAGCAGTGTGGAACAGGGGGGAAGTGCTTTCTTT
j_gene: TRBJ2-7; len: 15; d_gene: TRBD2; abundance: .; v_gene: TRBV19; CDR3aa: CASSIGGRVSYEQYF; CDR3nt: TGTGCCAGTAGTATAGGCGGGAGGGTCTCCTACGAGCAGTACTTC
j_gene: TRBJ1-5; len: 14; d_gene: TRBD1; abundance: .; v_gene: TRBV28; CDR3aa: CASRLQGSNQPQHF; CDR3nt: TGTGCCAGCAGATTACAGGGGAGCAATCAGCCCCAGCATTTT
j_gene: TRBJ1-4; len: 13; d_gene: .; abundance: .; v_gene: TRBV19; CDR3aa: CATSTGPNEKLFF; CDR3nt: TGTGCCACCTCAACGGGTCCTAATGAAAAACTGTTTTTT
j_gene: TRBJ2-1; len: 14; d_gene: .; abundance: few; v_gene: TRBV5-1; CDR3aa: CASSTSSSYNEQFF; CDR3nt: TGCGCCAGCAGCACTTCGAGCTCCTACAATGAGCAGTTCTTC
j_gene: TRBJ2-7; len: 14; d_gene: TRBD1; abundance: .; v_gene: TRBV18; CDR3aa: CASSPGQLSYEQYF; CDR3nt: TGTGCCAGCTCACCGGGACAGTTATCCTACGAGCAGTACTTC
j_gene: TRBJ2-7; len: 16; d_gene: TRBD2; abundance: .; v_gene: TRBV6-2/TRBV6-3; CDR3aa: CASSSPGRASRYEQYF; CDR3nt: TGTGCCAGCAGTTCTCCGGGGAGGGCGAGTAGGTACGAGCAGTACTTC
j_gene: TRBJ2-3; len: 12; d_gene: .; abundance: .; v_gene: TRBV2; CDR3aa: CASSVSTDTQYF; CDR3nt: TGTGCCAGCAGTGTAAGCACAGATACGCAGTATTTT
j_gene: TRBJ2-4; len: 21; d_gene: TRBD2; abundance: .; v_gene: TRBV27; CDR3aa: CASSLNGQVAGGLLAKNIQYF; CDR3nt: TGTGCCAGCAGTTTAAACGGGCAGGTAGCGGGAGGGCTTCTAGCCAAAAACATTCAGTACTTC
j_gene: TRBJ1-2; len: 14; d_gene: .; abundance: .; v_gene: TRBV28; CDR3aa: CASTPPTTNYGYTF; CDR3nt: TGTGCCAGCACTCCCCCGACAACCAACTATGGCTACACCTTC
j_gene: TRBJ1-2; len: 16; d_gene: TRBD1; abundance: .; v_gene: TRBV19; CDR3aa: CASSIGQGTFGYGYTF; CDR3nt: TGTGCCAGTAGTATAGGACAGGGTACCTTTGGCTATGGCTACACCTTC
j_gene: TRBJ2-1; len: 14; d_gene: TRBD2; abundance: .; v_gene: TRBV7-3; CDR3aa: CASSLSSREGKQFF; CDR3nt: TGTGCCAGCAGCTTAAGTTCAAGGGAGGGGAAGCAGTTCTTC
j_gene: TRBJ2-7; len: 16; d_gene: TRBD2; abundance: .; v_gene: TRBV9; CDR3aa: CASSAQPSGRTSEQYF; CDR3nt: TGTGCCAGCAGCGCCCAACCTAGCGGGAGGACATCGGAGCAGTACTTC
j_gene: TRBJ2-1; len: 15; d_gene: .; abundance: .; v_gene: TRBV5-8; CDR3aa: CASSLGQGSYNEQFF; CDR3nt: TGTGCCAGCAGCTTGGGGCAGGGTTCGTACAATGAGCAGTTCTTC
j_gene: TRBJ2-7; len: 15; d_gene: TRBD2; abundance: .; v_gene: TRBV28; CDR3aa: CASSPVSSGSHEQYF; CDR3nt: TGTGCCAGCAGTCCTGTAAGTAGCGGGAGCCACGAGCAGTACTTC
j_gene: TRBJ2-7; len: 14; d_gene: TRBD1; abundance: .; v_gene: TRBV7-9; CDR3aa: CASSFSQGAYEQYF; CDR3nt: TGTGCCAGCAGCTTTTCACAGGGGGCCTACGAGCAGTACTTC
j_gene: TRBJ2-7; len: 13; d_gene: TRBD1; abundance: .; v_gene: TRBV19; CDR3aa: CASSRDRGHEQYF; CDR3nt: TGTGCCAGTAGTAGAGACAGGGGACACGAGCAGTACTTC
j_gene: TRBJ1-5; len: 14; d_gene: .; abundance: .; v_gene: TRBV5-1; CDR3aa: CASSLPGDDQPQHF; CDR3nt: TGCGCCAGCAGCCTCCCAGGGGACGATCAGCCCCAGCATTTT
j_gene: TRBJ1-3; len: 11; d_gene: .; abundance: .; v_gene: TRBV25-1; CDR3aa: CASTNGNTIYF; CDR3nt: TGTGCCAGCACTAATGGAAACACCATATATTTT
j_gene: TRBJ1-4; len: 16; d_gene: .; abundance: .; v_gene: TRBV5-1; CDR3aa: CASSLFPGNANEKLFF; CDR3nt: TGCGCCAGCAGCCTGTTCCCAGGGAACGCTAATGAAAAACTGTTTTTT
j_gene: TRBJ1-1; len: 17; d_gene: TRBD1; abundance: .; v_gene: TRBV18; CDR3aa: CASSPPQGQGGSTEAFF; CDR3nt: TGTGCCAGCTCACCACCGCAGGGACAGGGGGGGAGCACTGAAGCTTTCTTT
j_gene: TRBJ1-2; len: 13; d_gene: TRBD1; abundance: .; v_gene: TRBV4-1; CDR3aa: CASSQGQGYGYTF; CDR3nt: TGCGCCAGCAGCCAGGGACAGGGCTATGGCTACACCTTC
j_gene: TRBJ2-7; len: 14; d_gene: .; abundance: .; v_gene: TRBV7-6; CDR3aa: CASSLASGSYEQYF; CDR3nt: TGTGCCAGCAGCTTAGCGTCGGGTTCCTACGAGCAGTACTTC
j_gene: TRBJ1-2; len: 15; d_gene: TRBD1; abundance: .; v_gene: TRBV5-3; CDR3aa: CARSPRDRGRGGYTF; CDR3nt: TGTGCCAGAAGCCCCAGGGACAGGGGGCGAGGTGGCTACACCTTC
j_gene: TRBJ1-5; len: 14; d_gene: TRBD1; abundance: .; v_gene: TRBV7-9; CDR3aa: CASSFGTANQPQHF; CDR3nt: TGTGCCAGCAGCTTCGGGACAGCAAATCAGCCCCAGCATTTT
j_gene: TRBJ1-2; len: 14; d_gene: .; abundance: .; v_gene: TRBV28; CDR3aa: CASSLWGQTYGYTF; CDR3nt: TGTGCCAGCAGTTTATGGGGGCAGACCTATGGCTACACCTTC
j_gene: TRBJ2-5; len: 15; d_gene: .; abundance: .; v_gene: TRBV28; CDR3aa: CASSLVSGIQETQYF; CDR3nt: TGTGCCAGCAGTTTAGTCTCGGGGATCCAAGAGACCCAGTACTTC
j_gene: TRBJ2-7; len: 14; d_gene: .; abundance: .; v_gene: TRBV28; CDR3aa: CASSPSVYSYEQYF; CDR3nt: TGTGCCAGCAGTCCTAGTGTCTACTCCTACGAGCAGTACTTC
j_gene: TRBJ1-4; len: 14; d_gene: TRBD1; abundance: .; v_gene: TRBV4-1; CDR3aa: CASSPGGLDEKLFF; CDR3nt: TGCGCCAGCAGCCCAGGGGGGCTCGATGAAAAACTGTTTTTT
j_gene: TRBJ1-2; len: 13; d_gene: TRBD1; abundance: .; v_gene: TRBV6-5; CDR3aa: CASSWGQGGGYTF; CDR3nt: TGTGCCAGCAGTTGGGGACAGGGCGGTGGCTACACCTTC
j_gene: TRBJ2-5; len: 15; d_gene: TRBD2; abundance: .; v_gene: TRBV28; CDR3aa: CASKVAGSSQETQYF; CDR3nt: TGTGCCAGCAAAGTAGCGGGAAGCTCCCAAGAGACCCAGTACTTC
j_gene: TRBJ1-3; len: 14; d_gene: .; abundance: .; v_gene: TRBV10-1; CDR3aa: CAINREKTGNTIYF; CDR3nt: TGCGCCATTAACAGGGAGAAAACTGGAAACACCATATATTTT
j_gene: TRBJ1-3; len: 15; d_gene: .; abundance: .; v_gene: TRBV9; CDR3aa: CASSVGTTGGNTIYF; CDR3nt: TGTGCCAGCAGCGTAGGCACGACGGGAGGAAACACCATATATTTT
j_gene: TRBJ1-6; len: 15; d_gene: .; abundance: .; v_gene: TRBV3-1/TRBV3-2; CDR3aa: CASSQETEGNSPLHF; CDR3nt: TGTGCCAGCAGCCAAGAAACAGAGGGAAACTCACCCCTCCACTTT
j_gene: TRBJ2-2; len: 16; d_gene: .; abundance: .; v_gene: TRBV2; CDR3aa: CASSEPDRRETGELFF; CDR3nt: TGTGCCAGCAGTGAACCCGACCGCCGGGAGACCGGGGAGCTGTTTTTT
j_gene: TRBJ1-2; len: 14; d_gene: TRBD1; abundance: .; v_gene: TRBV7-9; CDR3aa: CASSLRQGEYGYTF; CDR3nt: TGTGCCAGCAGCTTAAGGCAGGGGGAGTATGGCTACACCTTC
j_gene: TRBJ2-7; len: 13; d_gene: .; abundance: .; v_gene: TRBV27; CDR3aa: CASSRSSTYEQYF; CDR3nt: TGTGCCAGCAGTCGGTCCTCGACCTACGAGCAGTACTTC
j_gene: TRBJ1-1; len: 14; d_gene: .; abundance: .; v_gene: TRBV5-1; CDR3aa: CASSTTQGGTEAFF; CDR3nt: TGCGCCAGCAGCACAACACAGGGAGGGACTGAAGCTTTCTTT
j_gene: TRBJ2-3; len: 15; d_gene: TRBD1; abundance: .; v_gene: TRBV7-9; CDR3aa: CASSLGQGRADTQYF; CDR3nt: TGTGCCAGCAGCCTGGGACAGGGGAGGGCAGATACGCAGTATTTT
j_gene: TRBJ2-7; len: 15; d_gene: .; abundance: .; v_gene: TRBV11-2; CDR3aa: CASSSLQGGSYEQYF; CDR3nt: TGTGCCAGCAGCTCCCTTCAGGGGGGCTCCTACGAGCAGTACTTC